The 8 T cell receptor beta chains given below trace back to one sample, sequenced in a study of vaccination and CD4 T cells after COVID-19. Regarding time point: late sampling 161 to 241 days after vaccination in a few convalescent patients. Treatment in this sample: roughly 10-day PBMC culture with coronavirus spike peptide pools or control peptides (ViraFEST assay). Oncomine TCR Beta short-read sequencing was applied to DNA from cultured CD4+ T cells. TCRdb itself ran the PCR reads through MiXCR, one entry per CDR3 protein. The repertoire holds 15,000 to 20,000 distinct CDR3 sequences, with approximately 54% as singletons. The antigens these receptors bind are not known. The input for sequencing was CD4+ T cells from blood, cultured in vitro, taken about 7 months after SARS-CoV-2 vaccination. The receptors originated from a human donor who had recovered from COVID-19.

The CDR3 spells CASNPTGGYNTEAFF. CDR3 DNA: TGTGCCAGCAACCCGACAGGGGGCTATAACACTGAAGCTTTCTTT. The V gene is TRBV6-1, the J gene TRBJ1-1; 10 nucleotides align to TRBD1. CDR3 length: 15 amino acids. Germline V gene lookup returns CDR1 MNHNS and CDR2 SASEGT. With 7 bases clipped from V and 2 bases from J, the junction kept 7 bases outside the gene matches.

This chain connects TRBV6-1 to TRBJ2-2, with D uncertain. V was trimmed by 6 bases and J by 3 bases, leaving 8 bases between them. This CDR3 spans 13 amino acids. Germline V gives CDR1 MNHNS, CDR2 SASEGT. The CDR3 sequence is CASSAPYTGELFF. CDR3 DNA sequence: TGTGCCAGCAGCGCACCTTACACCGGGGAGCTGTTTTTT.

This clonotype was found a few times. The chain recombines TRBV6-1 with TRBJ1-6, with 8 bases lining up with TRBD1. The V segment lost 10 bases and the J segment 9 bases; nucleotides outside the gene matches: 5. Per germline, CDR1 MNHNS and CDR2 SASEGT. The CDR3 extends over 12 amino acids. The CDR3 spells CATTDRVSPLHF. CDR3 nucleotides: TGTGCCACCACGGACAGGGTTTCACCCCTCCACTTT.

CDR3 bases: TGTGCCAGCAGCTTGGCAGGGTCAGACTATGGCTACACCTTC. Amino acids: CASSLAGSDYGYTF. The chain is built from TRBV7-9 and TRBJ1-2; TRBD1 might be the D (5 bases). The length of the CDR3 is 14 residues. V was cut by 3 bases and J by 3 bases, with 11 bases left in between. Germline V CDR1 and CDR2: SEHNR, FQNEAQ (reference sequence). Complete variable domain (other parts from reference TRBV7-9 and TRBJ1-2): DTGVSQNPRHKITKRGQNVTFRCDPISEHNRLYWYRQTLGQGPEFLTYFQNEAQLEKSRLLSDRFSAERPKGSFSTLEIQRTEQGDSAMYLCASSLAGSDYGYTFGSGTRLTVV.

The genes are TRBV7-6 and TRBJ1-5; TRBD1 matches at 9 bases. The V gene's germline CDR1 is SGHVS and CDR2 FNYEAQ. The CDR3 is made up of 16 amino acids. V shed 5 bases, J shed 0 bases, and the junction held 5 bases outside the gene matches. The DNA for the CDR3 is TGTGCCAGCAGCCAGGGACAGGGAAATAGCAATCAGCCCCAGCATTTT. It is translated as CASSQGQGNSNQPQHF.

This clonotype was detected once. This rearrangement joins TRBV5-1 to TRBJ2-1; 13 nucleotides match TRBD2. This CDR3 has 16 amino acids. J gave up 9 bases and V 4 bases, and 10 bases lay outside the gene matches. Germline CDR1 SGHRS, CDR2 YFSETQ. This CDR3 reads CASSPRTSGSPSEQFF. The CDR3 DNA reads as TGCGCCAGCAGCCCGAGGACTAGCGGGAGTCCCAGTGAGCAGTTCTTC. The full variable domain, rest sourced from reference TRBV5-1 and TRBJ2-1, is KAGVTQTPRYLIKTRGQQVTLSCSPISGHRSVSWYQQTPGQGLQFLFEYFSETQRNKGNFPGRFSGRQFSNSRSEMNVSTLELGDSALYLCASSPRTSGSPSEQFFGPGTRLTVL.

This clonotype was seen only a few times. The chain carries TRBV2 and TRBJ2-7, with TRBD1 matching 11 bases. Germline CDR1 is SNHLY and CDR2 is FYNNEI. The CDR3 sequence is 14 residues long. With 6 bases clipped from V and 3 bases from J, the junction kept 4 bases outside the gene matches. The CDR3 here is CASSPGQGDYEQYF. The DNA for the CDR3 is TGTGCCAGCAGCCCGGGACAGGGGGACTACGAGCAGTACTTC.

This clonotype showed up just a few times. The rearrangement uses TRBV10-3 and TRBJ2-5; the match to TRBD2 covers 10 bases. V lost 4 bases to trimming and J lost 1 base; unmatched junction nucleotides: 6. Germline lookup yields CDR1 ENHRY and CDR2 SYGVKD. CDR3 length: 16 residues. CDR3 DNA: TGTGCCATCAGTGGTTCGAGCGGGGGGGCCCAAGAGACCCAGTACTTC. This codes for CAISGSSGGAQETQYF.